The rows below give T cell receptor beta chains drawn from one sample of a study of shared clonotypes between healthy human individuals. The data were produced by immunoSEQ multiplex PCR, yet TCRdb's version contains in-frame clones alone and is incomplete. Found here are fewer than 400,000 clones, about 74% of them singletons; the top ten hold about a tenth. Source material: memory CD4+ T cells sorted from blood. These receptors originate from a man aged 25 to 45 in good health. Both conserved end residues are part of each CDR3. The D gene is left open where the match is weak. Clone size is given for some rows only: seen once, a few or many times, or a class if the clone is expanded.

TRBD2,-,TRBV6-6,TRBJ2-7,TGTGCCAGCAGTTTCAATAGCGGGCCGCTCTCGTCGCAGTACTTC,CASSFNSGPLSSQYF
-,-,TRBV5-1,TRBJ2-7,TGCGCCAGCAGCTATTTGACAGATACCTACGAGCAGTACTTC,CASSYLTDTYEQYF
TRBD2,-,TRBV4-3,TRBJ2-3,TGCGCCAGCAGCCAAGAGCCTAGCGGGTTTAGCACAGATACGCAGTATTTT,CASSQEPSGFSTDTQYF
-,-,TRBV10-2,TRBJ1-4,TGCGCCAGCAGTGAAATTAGCGCCTCTAATGAAAAACTGTTTTTT,CASSEISASNEKLFF
-,-,TRBV7-9,TRBJ1-1,TGTGCCAGCAGCGTCATGGGGGAAGCTTTCTTT,CASSVMGEAFF
-,many,TRBV5-5,TRBJ2-7,TGTGCCAGCAGCTTACCCACAAAGAGCTACGAGCAGTACTTC,CASSLPTKSYEQYF
TRBD2,few,TRBV6-4,TRBJ2-3,TGTGCCAGCAGTGTAGCGGGAGGGACAGATACGCAGTATTTT,CASSVAGGTDTQYF
-,-,TRBV5-4,TRBJ1-4,TGTGCCAGCAGCTTAGGGCTAAACGGGGAAAAACTGTTTTTT,CASSLGLNGEKLFF
-,-,TRBV4-1,TRBJ2-6,TGCGCCAGCAGCGACCCAGTCCTTTCTGGGGCCAACGTCCTGACTTTC,CASSDPVLSGANVLTF
TRBD1,-,TRBV6-5,TRBJ2-5,TGTGCCAGCAGGAAGACAGGGCAAGAGACCCAGTACTTC,CASRKTGQETQYF
TRBD2,-,TRBV19,TRBJ2-5,TGTGCCAGTAGCATGTTCCACCGGGGGGGGGACGAGACCCAGTACTTC,CASSMFHRGGDETQYF
-,-,TRBV28,TRBJ2-7,TGTGCCAGCCGCAACGTCGGTGTTTCCTACGAGCAGTACTTC,CASRNVGVSYEQYF
TRBD2,-,TRBV11-2,TRBJ2-7,TGTGCCAGCAGCTTAGTGGATAGCGGGAAAGACGAGCAGTACTTC,CASSLVDSGKDEQYF
-,-,TRBV7-9,TRBJ1-1,TGTGCCAGCAGCTCCCCCGGGGGGGAGAACACTGAAGCTTTCTTT,CASSSPGGENTEAFF
-,-,TRBV7-9,TRBJ1-2,TGTGCCAGCAGCTTTGGGAGAGCTAACTATGGCTACACCTTC,CASSFGRANYGYTF